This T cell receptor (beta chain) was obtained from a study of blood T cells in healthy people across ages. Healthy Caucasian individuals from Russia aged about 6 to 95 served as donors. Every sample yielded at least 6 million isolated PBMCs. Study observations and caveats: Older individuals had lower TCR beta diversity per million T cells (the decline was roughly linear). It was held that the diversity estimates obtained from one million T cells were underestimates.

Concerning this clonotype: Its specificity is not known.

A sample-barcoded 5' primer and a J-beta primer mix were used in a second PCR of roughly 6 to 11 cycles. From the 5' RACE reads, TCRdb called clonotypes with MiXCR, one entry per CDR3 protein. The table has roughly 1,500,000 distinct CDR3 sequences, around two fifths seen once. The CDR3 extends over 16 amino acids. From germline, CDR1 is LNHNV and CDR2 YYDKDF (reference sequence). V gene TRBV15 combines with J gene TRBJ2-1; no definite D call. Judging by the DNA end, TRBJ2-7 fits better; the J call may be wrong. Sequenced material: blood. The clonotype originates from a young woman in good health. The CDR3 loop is CATSTAGLSSYNEQYF. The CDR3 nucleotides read TGTGCCACCAGCACGGCTGGGCTAAGCTCCTACAATGAGCAGTACTTC.